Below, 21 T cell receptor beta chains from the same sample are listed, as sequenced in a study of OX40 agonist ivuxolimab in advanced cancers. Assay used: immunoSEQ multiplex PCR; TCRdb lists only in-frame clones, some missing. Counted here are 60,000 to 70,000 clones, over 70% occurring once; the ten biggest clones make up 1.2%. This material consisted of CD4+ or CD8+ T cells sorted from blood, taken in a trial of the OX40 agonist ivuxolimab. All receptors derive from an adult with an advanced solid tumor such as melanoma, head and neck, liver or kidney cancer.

CDR3 loop: CASSLSGSSYEQYF. CDR3 nucleotides: TGTGCCAGCAGCTTATCCGGCAGCTCCTACGAGCAGTACTTC. This rearrangement joins TRBV7-2 to TRBJ2-7; no clear D gene. This CDR3 region has 14 residues. Germline V gene sequence: CDR1 SGHTA, CDR2 FQGNSA. Trimming took off 2 bases at V and 0 bases at J, with 8 bases between the two ends. Drawing the rest from reference TRBV7-2 and TRBJ2-7, the complete variable domain is GAGVSQSPSNKVTEKGKDVELRCDPISGHTALYWYRQSLGQGLEFLIYFQGNSAPDKSGLPSDRFSAERTGGSVSTLTIQRTQQEDSAVYLCASSLSGSSYEQYFGPGTRLTVT.

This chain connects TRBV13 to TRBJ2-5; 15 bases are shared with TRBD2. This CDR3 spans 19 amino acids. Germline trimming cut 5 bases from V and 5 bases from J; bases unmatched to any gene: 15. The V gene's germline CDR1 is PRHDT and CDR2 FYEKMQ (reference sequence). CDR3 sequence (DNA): TGTGCCAGCAGCCCCCGGACTAGCGGGGGGGCTATCACGGGGGAGACCCAGTACTTC. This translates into CASSPRTSGGAITGETQYF.

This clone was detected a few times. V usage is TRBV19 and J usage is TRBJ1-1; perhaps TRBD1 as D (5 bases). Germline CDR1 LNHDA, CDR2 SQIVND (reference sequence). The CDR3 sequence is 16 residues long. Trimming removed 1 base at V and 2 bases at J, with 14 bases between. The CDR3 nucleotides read TGTGCCAGTAGTATAGCCGGTGTCAGGGAAAACACTGAAGCTTTCTTT. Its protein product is CASSIAGVRENTEAFF.

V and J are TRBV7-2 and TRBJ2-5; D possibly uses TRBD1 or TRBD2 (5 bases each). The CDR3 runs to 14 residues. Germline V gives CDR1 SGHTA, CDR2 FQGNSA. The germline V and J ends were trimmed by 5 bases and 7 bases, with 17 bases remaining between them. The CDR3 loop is CASSPRTLQGTQYF. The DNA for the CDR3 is TGTGCCAGCAGCCCAAGGACTCTCCAGGGGACCCAGTACTTC.

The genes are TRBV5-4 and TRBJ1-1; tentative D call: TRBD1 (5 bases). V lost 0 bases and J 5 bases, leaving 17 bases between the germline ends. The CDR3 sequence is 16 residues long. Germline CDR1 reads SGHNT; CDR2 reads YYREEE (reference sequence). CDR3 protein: CASSLDPGRWGTEAFF. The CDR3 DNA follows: TGTGCCAGCAGCTTGGATCCGGGGAGGTGGGGGACTGAAGCTTTCTTT.

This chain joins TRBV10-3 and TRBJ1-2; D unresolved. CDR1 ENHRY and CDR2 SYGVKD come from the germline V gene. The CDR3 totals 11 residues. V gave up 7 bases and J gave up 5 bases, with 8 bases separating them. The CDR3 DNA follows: TGTGCCATCAATAACGGGTATGGCTACACCTTC. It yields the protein CAINNGYGYTF.

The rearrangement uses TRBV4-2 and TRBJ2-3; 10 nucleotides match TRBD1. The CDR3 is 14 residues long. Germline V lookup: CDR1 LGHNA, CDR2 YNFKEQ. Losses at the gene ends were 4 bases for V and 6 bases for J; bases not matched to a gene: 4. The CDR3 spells CASSPDRGRDTQYF. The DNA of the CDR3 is TGTGCCAGCAGCCCTGACAGGGGGCGGGATACGCAGTATTTT.

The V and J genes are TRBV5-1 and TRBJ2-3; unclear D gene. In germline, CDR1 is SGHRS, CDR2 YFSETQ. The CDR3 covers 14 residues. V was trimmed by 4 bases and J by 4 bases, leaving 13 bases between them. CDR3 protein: CASSPQTSSDTQYF. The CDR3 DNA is TGCGCCAGCAGCCCTCAGACATCTTCAGATACGCAGTATTTT.

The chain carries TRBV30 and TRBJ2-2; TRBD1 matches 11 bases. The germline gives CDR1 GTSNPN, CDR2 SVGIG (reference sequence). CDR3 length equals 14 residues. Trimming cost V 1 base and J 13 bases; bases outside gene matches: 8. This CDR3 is CAWSELDRGRRLFF. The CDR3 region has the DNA TGTGCCTGGAGTGAGTTGGACAGGGGGCGTCGGCTGTTTTTT.

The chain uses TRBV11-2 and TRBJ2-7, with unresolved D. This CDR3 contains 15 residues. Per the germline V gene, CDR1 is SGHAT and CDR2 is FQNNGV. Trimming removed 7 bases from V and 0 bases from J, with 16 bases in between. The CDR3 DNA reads TGTGCCAGCACCCCACAGAGTCGGTTCTCCTACGAGCAGTACTTC. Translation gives CASTPQSRFSYEQYF. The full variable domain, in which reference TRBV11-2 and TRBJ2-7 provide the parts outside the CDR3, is EAGVAQSPRYKIIEKRQSVAFWCNPISGHATLYWYQQILGQGPKLLIQFQNNGVVDDSQLPKDRFSAERLKGVDSTLKIQPAKLEDSAVYLCASTPQSRFSYEQYFGPGTRLTVT.

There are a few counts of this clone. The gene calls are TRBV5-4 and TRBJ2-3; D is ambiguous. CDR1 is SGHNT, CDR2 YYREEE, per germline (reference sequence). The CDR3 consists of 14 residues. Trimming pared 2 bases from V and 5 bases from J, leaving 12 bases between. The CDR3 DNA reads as TGTGCCAGCAGCTTCCTTGGAATGAGAGATACGCAGTATTTT. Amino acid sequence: CASSFLGMRDTQYF. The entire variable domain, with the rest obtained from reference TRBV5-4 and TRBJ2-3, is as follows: ETGVTQSPTHLIKTRGQQVTLRCSSQSGHNTVSWYQQALGQGPQFIFQYYREEENGRGNFPPRFSGLQFPNYSSELNVNALELDDSALYLCASSFLGMRDTQYFGPGTRLTVL.

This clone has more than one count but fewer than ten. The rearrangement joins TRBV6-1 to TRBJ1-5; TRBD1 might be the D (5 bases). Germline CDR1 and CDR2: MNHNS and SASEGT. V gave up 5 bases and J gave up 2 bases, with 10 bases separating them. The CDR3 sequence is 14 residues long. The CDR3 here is CASSPGGGNQPQHF. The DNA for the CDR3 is TGTGCCAGCAGTCCCGGAGGGGGCAATCAGCCCCAGCATTTT.

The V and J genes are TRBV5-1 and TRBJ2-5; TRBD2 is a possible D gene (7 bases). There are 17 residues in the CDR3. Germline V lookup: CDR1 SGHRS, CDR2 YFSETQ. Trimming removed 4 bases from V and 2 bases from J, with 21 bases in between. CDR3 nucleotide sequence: TGCGCCAGCAGCCCAGGGGAATGGGGGGGCAAACAAGAGACCCAGTACTTC. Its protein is CASSPGEWGGKQETQYF.

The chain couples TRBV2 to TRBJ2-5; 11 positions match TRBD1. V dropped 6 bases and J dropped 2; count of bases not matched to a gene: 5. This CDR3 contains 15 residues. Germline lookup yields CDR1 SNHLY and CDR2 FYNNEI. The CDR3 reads CASSQGQGGQETQYF. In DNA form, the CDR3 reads TGTGCCAGCAGCCAGGGACAGGGGGGTCAAGAGACCCAGTACTTC.

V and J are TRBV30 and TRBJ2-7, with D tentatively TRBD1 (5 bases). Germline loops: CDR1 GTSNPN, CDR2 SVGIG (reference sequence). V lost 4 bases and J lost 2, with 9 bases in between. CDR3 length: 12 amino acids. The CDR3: CAWNKQAYEQYF. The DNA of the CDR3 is TGTGCCTGGAACAAACAGGCCTACGAGCAGTACTTC.

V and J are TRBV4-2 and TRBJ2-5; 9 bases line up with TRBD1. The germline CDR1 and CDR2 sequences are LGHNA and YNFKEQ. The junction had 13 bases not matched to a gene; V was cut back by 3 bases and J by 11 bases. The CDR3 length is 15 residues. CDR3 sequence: CASSQERQGGREQYF. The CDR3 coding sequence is TGTGCCAGCAGCCAGGAGAGACAGGGGGGGAGAGAGCAGTACTTC.

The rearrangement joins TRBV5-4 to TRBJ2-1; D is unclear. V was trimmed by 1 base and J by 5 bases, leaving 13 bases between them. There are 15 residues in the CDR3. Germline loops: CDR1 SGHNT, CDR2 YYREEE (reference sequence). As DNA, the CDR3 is TGTGCCAGCAGCTTGCTCGCCAGGAGCGACAATGAGCAGTTCTTC. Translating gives CASSLLARSDNEQFF.

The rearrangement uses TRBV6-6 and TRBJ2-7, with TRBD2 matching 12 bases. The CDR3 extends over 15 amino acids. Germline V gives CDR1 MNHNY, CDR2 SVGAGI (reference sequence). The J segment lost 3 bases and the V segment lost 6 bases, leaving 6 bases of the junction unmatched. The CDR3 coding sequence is TGTGCCAGCAGCTCTGGACTAGCGGGATTCTACGAGCAGTACTTC. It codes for CASSSGLAGFYEQYF.

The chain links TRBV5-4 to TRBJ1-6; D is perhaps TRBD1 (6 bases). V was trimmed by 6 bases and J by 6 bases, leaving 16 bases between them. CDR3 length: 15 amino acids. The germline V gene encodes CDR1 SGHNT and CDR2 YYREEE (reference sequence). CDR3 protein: CASTLSGAPNSPLHF. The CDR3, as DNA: TGTGCCAGCACATTATCAGGGGCTCCTAATTCACCCCTCCACTTT. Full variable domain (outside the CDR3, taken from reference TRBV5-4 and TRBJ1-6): ETGVTQSPTHLIKTRGQQVTLRCSSQSGHNTVSWYQQALGQGPQFIFQYYREEENGRGNFPPRFSGLQFPNYSSELNVNALELDDSALYLCASTLSGAPNSPLHFGNGTRLTVT.

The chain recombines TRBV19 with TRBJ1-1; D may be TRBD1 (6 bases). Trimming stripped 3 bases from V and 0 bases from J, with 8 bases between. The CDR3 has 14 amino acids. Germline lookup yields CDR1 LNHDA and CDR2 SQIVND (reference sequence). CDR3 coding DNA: TGTGCCAGTAGTATTCAGGGGATGAACACTGAAGCTTTCTTT. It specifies CASSIQGMNTEAFF.

CDR3: CASSPMGQGKDQPQHF. CDR3 DNA sequence: TGTGCCAGCAGCCCGATGGGACAGGGGAAGGATCAGCCCCAGCATTTT. The chain uses TRBV7-9 and TRBJ1-5, with 10 bases matching TRBD1. CDR3 length: 16 residues. CDR1 and CDR2 from the germline V gene are SEHNR and FQNEAQ (reference sequence). With V trimmed by 5 bases and J by 5 bases, 9 bases remained unmatched.